The rows below give T cell receptor beta chains drawn from one sample of a study of T cell repertoires in cytomegalovirus infection. Each CDR3 protein is one row after TCRdb ran MiXCR on the reads. This sample has approximately 910,000 distinct CDR3 sequences; approximately 31% occur once, and the top ten carry about an eighth. These receptors lack a known antigen. Sequencing was performed on cultured CD8+ T cells from PBMCs, taken from culture after CMV antigen stimulation. The receptor source for this set is a human donor in good health (CMV status not recorded). Some clones in this sample may be carry-over from other donors' samples. Each CDR3 is given with its conserved first and last residue. Each record gives: J gene, clone size, D gene, V gene, CDR3 protein, CDR3 DNA. D genes are given only for firm matches. Clone size is shown for a subset of rows, as once, few, many or a class of expanded clone.

TRBJ1-1 - - TRBV27 CASSYSSGDLNTEAFF TGTGCCAGCAGTTATTCCTCGGGGGACTTGAACACTGAAGCTTTCTTT
TRBJ2-1 many - TRBV7-6 CASSFDLAGYNEQFF TGTGCCAGCAGCTTCGATCTCGCGGGTTACAATGAGCAGTTCTTC
TRBJ2-1 many - TRBV6-1 CASPPGRFFEQFF TGTGCCAGCCCTCCGGGACGGTTTTTTGAGCAGTTCTTC
TRBJ2-1 many TRBD2 TRBV7-6 CASSLWTSGGSEQFF TGTGCCAGCAGCTTATGGACTAGCGGGGGGTCCGAGCAGTTCTTC
TRBJ2-2 many TRBD2 TRBV7-6 CATRGLADTGELFF TGTGCCACTCGTGGACTAGCAGACACCGGGGAGCTGTTTTTT
TRBJ2-7 - TRBD1 TRBV10-3 CAMLDRVSDDQYF TGTGCCATGCTGGACAGGGTCAGCGACGATCAGTACTTC
TRBJ1-5 - - TRBV7-6 CASTPWAAGAGPQHF TGTGCCAGCACCCCGTGGGCGGCAGGGGCAGGGCCCCAGCATTTT
TRBJ2-7 few - TRBV12-5 CASGWSVFYEQYF TGTGCTAGTGGTTGGTCCGTCTTCTACGAGCAGTACTTC
TRBJ2-5 few - TRBV11-1 CASSPTTGGAETQYF TGTGCCAGCAGCCCGACAACGGGGGGCGCGGAGACCCAGTACTTC
TRBJ2-5 many - TRBV7-2 CASSLALQGRETQYF TGTGCCAGCAGCTTAGCCCTACAGGGCAGGGAGACCCAGTACTTC
TRBJ2-2 - - TRBV19 CASSMYGPGGELFF TGTGCCAGTAGTATGTACGGTCCGGGAGGGGAGCTGTTTTTT
TRBJ2-1 many - TRBV5-1 CASSLARGNEQFF TGTGCCAGCAGCTTAGCGCGGGGTAATGAGCAGTTCTTC
TRBJ1-4 - - TRBV4-1 CASSRYLGSNEKLFF TGCGCCAGCAGCCGCTACTTGGGGTCTAATGAAAAACTGTTTTTT
TRBJ1-2 few TRBD1 TRBV7-8 CASSLLLGQGGYGYTF TGTGCCAGCAGCTTGCTCCTCGGACAGGGTGGCTATGGCTACACCTTC
TRBJ1-3 once - TRBV15 CATSRARGGDTIYF TGTGCCACCAGCAGGGCCAGAGGAGGGGACACCATATATTTT
TRBJ1-4 - TRBD1 TRBV7-9 CASSDTGGTNEKLFF TGTGCCAGCAGCGACACAGGGGGAACTAATGAAAAACTGTTTTTT
TRBJ2-3 - - TRBV27 CASGDSGGTDTQYF TGTGCCAGCGGGGATAGCGGAGGCACAGATACGCAGTATTTT
TRBJ1-1 few - TRBV28 CASSLILIPGQTNTEAFF TGTGCCAGCAGCCTTATACTGATACCCGGTCAGACGAACACTGAAGCTTTCTTT
TRBJ2-1 - - TRBV28 CASSPHSRPYNEQFF TGTGCCAGCAGTCCCCACTCTAGACCTTACAATGAGCAGTTCTTC
TRBJ2-1 few - TRBV9 CASSGLQMGDEQFF TGTGCCAGCAGCGGGTTACAGATGGGAGATGAGCAGTTCTTC
TRBJ2-6 many - TRBV27 CASSLVGPWESGANVLTF TGTGCCAGCAGTTTGGTAGGCCCCTGGGAATCTGGGGCCAACGTCCTGACTTTC
TRBJ2-3 few - TRBV27 CASTSLSGASYYSARDTQYF TGTGCCAGCACCTCTCTTAGTGGGGCTAGCTACTATTCGGCACGAGATACGCAGTATTTT
TRBJ1-1 - - TRBV6-2/TRBV6-3 CASSPVRHTEAFF TGTGCCAGCAGTCCCGTAAGGCACACTGAAGCTTTCTTT
TRBJ1-6 few TRBD1 TRBV7-9 CASSLATGGAGGSPLHF TGTGCCAGCAGCTTAGCGACAGGGGGCGCAGGGGGTTCACCCCTCCACTTT
TRBJ1-5 - - TRBV2 CASSENSSDQPQHF TGTGCCAGCAGTGAGAACTCAAGTGATCAGCCCCAGCATTTT
TRBJ1-3 once - TRBV19 CASSIQRGSGNTIYF TGTGCCAGTAGTATTCAGCGAGGGTCCGGAAACACCATATATTTT
TRBJ2-2 - - TRBV15 CATSRVGKAEAGELFF TGTGCCACCAGCAGAGTCGGAAAGGCTGAGGCCGGGGAGCTGTTTTTT
TRBJ1-2 - TRBD1 TRBV6-5 CASTNRGAYYGYTF TGTGCCAGCACTAACAGGGGAGCCTACTATGGCTACACCTTC